This T cell receptor (beta chain) originates from a study of shared clonotypes between healthy human individuals. On the study more broadly: Ranging from 18 to 49 in age, donors were a couple of women and three men.

In germline, CDR1 is SGHTA, CDR2 FQGNSA. J lost 1 base, V lost 7 bases, and 5 bases had no gene match. The CDR3 spans 15 residues. Comment on this clone: What it binds is not known.

Study findings and constraints: Clonotypes shared by all four sorted-subset donors had higher generation probabilities than non-shared clonotypes.

Only in-frame clones appear in the TCRdb table, and some are missing; sequencing was by immunoSEQ multiplex PCR. The sample has some 2.1 million clones; roughly 94% are singletons. The chain is built from TRBV7-2 and TRBJ2-1, with 9 positions matching TRBD1. The sequence came from a man younger than 35 in good health. Sequences were obtained from naive CD4+ T cells sorted from blood. Regarding subset: CD45RA+ positively selected. CDR3: CASTMDRGSYNEQFF. The CDR3 DNA reads TGTGCCAGCACCATGGACAGGGGTTCCTACAATGAGCAGTTCTTC.